This T cell receptor beta chain emerged from a study of shared clonotypes between healthy human individuals. The CDR3 has 14 amino acids. Trimming shortened V by 6 bases and J by 3 bases, and 13 bases separated the two germline ends. Per germline, CDR1 MDHEN and CDR2 SYDVKM. On this clone: The antigen remains unidentified.

Naive CD8 cells comprised CD45RO-negative, CCR7-positively selected cells, excluding terminally differentiated effector memory CD45RA+ cells. Replicate PCRs for sorted subsets used around 200 ng DNA; this equaled 33,000 or so T cell genomes. Authors' processing steps: Filtering differed because ImmunoSEQ produced junction-only sequences that carried no quality scores. Clones were read by immunoSEQ multiplex PCR, and TCRdb kept only the in-frame ones, dropping some. D and trimming come from the DNA, and the V and J calls and clone size come from that table. The sample has roughly 2 million clones, roughly 95% seen once; the top ten hold about 1.1%. The study, taken as a whole, reports: Donors were few, which limited the genetic and exposure-history diversity represented.

The source is a man aged 18 to 35 in good health. The sample consisted of naive CD8+ T cells sorted from blood. The genes are TRBV28 and TRBJ2-3; maybe TRBD2 (5 bases). The CDR3 loop is CASSTVPGTDTQYF. For the CDR3, the DNA is TGTGCCAGCAGCACAGTCCCGGGAACAGATACGCAGTATTTT.